The table lists the clone carrying this T cell receptor (beta chain) with a count of one. The data derive from a study of cytomegalovirus exposure and HLA in healthy donors. The PCR ran on 60 Vbeta and 13 Jbeta primers. Clones were sequenced by immunoSEQ multiplex PCR, and TCRdb holds only the in-frame ones, with some missing. The sample holds approximately 120,000 clones, more than 80% seen once. There are 14 residues in the CDR3. Losses at the gene ends were 0 bases for V and 3 bases for J; bases not matched to a gene: 1. Germline V gives CDR1 SGDLS, CDR2 YYNGEE. The TCR comes from a woman aged 30 to 39 in good health and CMV-seropositive. Specimen: PBMCs. The chain links TRBV9 to TRBJ2-5; TRBD2 agrees at 8 bases. CDR3 coding DNA: TGTGCCAGCAGCGTAGTAGCGGGGAAAGAGACCCAGTACTTC. Translated: CASSVVAGKETQYF.